This record concerns one T cell receptor (beta chain) sequence. Its antigen is currently unknown. V dropped 5 bases and J dropped 9; count of bases not matched to a gene: 10. Per germline, CDR1 SGHTA and CDR2 FQGTGA. The CDR3 contains 14 residues. This sample was taken from a study of T cell responses to AZD1222 COVID-19 vaccine. Only in-frame clones appear in the TCRdb table, and some are missing; sequencing was by immunoSEQ multiplex PCR. The table shows roughly 250,000 clones, with more than 85% occurring only once. Overall study results and limits: White British donors predominated, females outnumbered males, and clonal diversity was possibly underestimated. Sampling that yielded the repertoires occurred only after the peak T cell response.

The chain has TRBV7-3 and TRBJ2-1; 7 bases fit TRBD2. The TCR originated in an adult in good health. Here the sequenced sample was peripheral blood, taken on day 0 of AZD1222 vaccination. The CDR3 DNA reads TGTGCCAGCAGCCAGAGCGGGGCCGGGGGTGAGCAGTTCTTC. Its protein is CASSQSGAGGEQFF.